Listed here are 25 T cell receptor beta chains from one sample, sequenced in a study of blood T cell repertoires in COVID-19. TCRdb keeps only in-frame clones here, not all; method: immunoSEQ multiplex PCR. The sample lists 75,000 to 100,000 clones, more than 75% occurring once. Input material: peripheral blood. These receptors all come from a human donor in a cohort sampled during active COVID-19.

The chain recombines TRBV5-6 with TRBJ2-1; possible D gene TRBD2, 5 bases. This CDR3 comprises 15 residues. Trimming stripped 6 bases from V and 0 bases from J, with 13 bases between. Germline-derived CDR1 and CDR2 are SGHDT and YYEEEE. CDR3 residues: CASTSSPSSYNEQFF. The DNA for the CDR3 is TGTGCCAGCACCTCTAGCCCGAGCTCCTACAATGAGCAGTTCTTC.

The chain has TRBV18 and TRBJ1-1; 8 bases map to TRBD1. CDR3 size: 12 residues. The J segment lost 7 bases and the V segment lost 4 bases, leaving 2 bases of the junction unmatched. Germline CDR1 is KGHSH and CDR2 is LQKENI. The CDR3 DNA reads as TGTGCCAGCTCACTGGACAGGGATGAAGCTTTCTTT. This translates into CASSLDRDEAFF. The entire variable domain, with the rest obtained from reference TRBV18 and TRBJ1-1, is as follows: NAGVMQNPRHLVRRRGQEARLRCSPMKGHSHVYWYRQLPEEGLKFMVYLQKENIIDESGMPKERFSAEFPKEGPSILRIQQVVRGDSAAYFCASSLDRDEAFFGQGTRLTVV.

This chain links TRBV7-2 with TRBJ2-3, with 10 bases that match TRBD1. CDR1 is SGHTA, CDR2 FQGNSA, per germline. V dropped 5 bases and J dropped 4; count of bases not matched to a gene: 6. The CDR3 consists of 15 residues. The CDR3 loop reads CASSPRTGGPDTQYF. The CDR3 DNA reads TGTGCCAGCAGCCCGAGGACAGGGGGACCAGATACGCAGTATTTT.

The gene calls are TRBV3-1 (or the pseudogene TRBV3-2) and TRBJ2-1; 8 nucleotides line up with TRBD2. J was trimmed by 9 bases and V by 4 bases; bases with no gene match: 17. Germline assignment: CDR1 LGHDT and CDR2 YNNKEL (reference sequence). CDR3 size: 17 residues. CDR3 bases: TGTGCCAGCAGCCCCGGAAATCTCCGGGAGGGCCCTATTGAGCAGTTCTTC. Amino acid sequence: CASSPGNLREGPIEQFF.

V usage is TRBV2 and J usage is TRBJ2-3, with D unresolved. This CDR3 is 14 amino acids long. Germline values: CDR1 SNHLY, CDR2 FYNNEI. Trimming cost V 3 bases and J 4 bases, with 11 bases left between them. CDR3 protein: CASSDELRPDTQYF. For the CDR3, the DNA is TGTGCCAGCAGTGACGAGTTGCGGCCAGATACGCAGTATTTT.

About this clone itself: Compared with germline, one end of the junction differs, possibly owing to a read error. The chain couples TRBV10-3 to TRBJ1-6, with TRBD1 matching over 8 bases. Germline assignment: CDR1 ENHRY and CDR2 SYGVKD. CDR3 length: 12 amino acids. In nucleotides, the CDR3 is TGTGCCATCAGTGAGTCGACAGGGGTTCCCTTATTT. Protein product: CAISESTGVPLF.

This clone was seen more than once but under ten times. The chain employs TRBV6-5 and TRBJ2-7; D perhaps matches TRBD1 (6 bases). CDR3 size: 13 residues. Trimming removed 0 bases at V and 4 bases at J, with 7 bases between. Germline-derived CDR1 and CDR2 are MNHEY and SVGAGI. The CDR3 spells CASSYSRGYEQYF. The CDR3 nucleotides read TGTGCCAGCAGTTACTCGAGGGGGTACGAGCAGTACTTC.

The gene calls are TRBV6-5 and TRBJ1-1; TRBD1 is a possible D gene (6 bases). Germline CDR1 reads MNHEY; CDR2 reads SVGAGI. Between the trimmed V and J ends, which lost 10 bases and 0 bases, there was a span of 18 bases. The CDR3 runs 15 residues. The CDR3 region has the DNA TGTGCCACCGGGGGGGCAGAGACCATGAACACTGAAGCTTTCTTT. Translated: CATGGAETMNTEAFF.

The chain recombines TRBV7-8 with TRBJ1-1; 7 bases line up with TRBD1. The CDR3 is 15 residues long. Germline CDR1 SGHVS, CDR2 FQNEAQ. Trimming removed 3 bases from V and 4 bases from J; junction bases left unmatched: 8. CDR3: CASSFRLQGTTEAFF. The CDR3, as DNA: TGTGCCAGCAGCTTCCGACTACAGGGGACCACTGAAGCTTTCTTT. Filled out from reference TRBV7-8 and TRBJ1-1, the complete variable domain reads GAGVSQSPRYKVAKRGQDVALRCDPISGHVSLFWYQQALGQGPEFLTYFQNEAQLDKSGLPSDRFFAERPEGSVSTLKIQRTQQEDSAVYLCASSFRLQGTTEAFFGQGTRLTVV.

The rearrangement uses TRBV9 and TRBJ2-2, with D maybe TRBD2 (6 bases). With 3 bases removed from V and 9 bases from J, the gap between germline ends came to 15 bases. This CDR3 contains 14 residues. Germline loops: CDR1 SGDLS, CDR2 YYNGEE. The CDR3 sequence: CASSARLEPRELFF. The CDR3 region has the DNA TGTGCCAGCAGCGCCCGACTAGAGCCCCGGGAGCTGTTTTTT.

The rearrangement links TRBV25-1 to TRBJ1-1, with D possibly being TRBD1 (5 bases). The CDR3 sequence is 15 residues long. CDR1 is MGHDK, CDR2 SYGVNS, per germline. The V end was cut by 4 bases, the J end by 0 bases, with 12 bases between. CDR3 DNA sequence: TGTGCCAGCAGTGCCGAAGGGGCCTTGAACACTGAAGCTTTCTTT. The encoded protein is CASSAEGALNTEAFF.

The J gene is TRBJ1-2, the V gene TRBV3-1 (or the pseudogene TRBV3-2); no clear D gene. V was shortened by 2 bases and J by 5 bases, with 6 bases between the two germline ends. The germline V gene encodes CDR1 LGHDT and CDR2 YNNKEL (reference sequence). The length of the CDR3 is 12 residues. The CDR3 spells CASSQRDYGYTF. The CDR3 bases are TGTGCCAGCAGCCAACGGGATTATGGCTACACCTTC.

The J gene is TRBJ1-1, the V gene TRBV12-5; possible D gene TRBD1, 5 bases. V was cut by 7 bases and J by 4 bases, with 16 bases left in between. The CDR3 loop spans 14 amino acids. The V gene's germline CDR1 is LGHNT and CDR2 FRNRAP. CDR3 DNA: TGTGCTAGTGCCACAGGAATCGGGAGCACTGAAGCTTTCTTT. This gives the protein CASATGIGSTEAFF. Full variable domain (remainder filled in from reference TRBV12-5 and TRBJ1-1): DARVTQTPRHKVTEMGQEVTMRCQPILGHNTVFWYRQTMMQGLELLAYFRNRAPLDDSGMPKDRFSAEMPDATLATLKIQPSEPRDSAVYFCASATGIGSTEAFFGQGTRLTVV.

The gene calls are TRBV5-1 and TRBJ2-1; TRBD2 matches at 11 bases. CDR3 length: 19 amino acids. The J segment lost 8 bases and the V segment lost 5 bases, leaving 21 bases of the junction unmatched. Germline-derived CDR1 and CDR2 are SGHRS and YFSETQ. The CDR3 DNA is TGCGCCAGCAGTTCTCTTAGCGGGAGGGCCGGTGGTTTCCACCATGAGCAGTTCTTC. As protein: CASSSLSGRAGGFHHEQFF.

The chain combines TRBV6-2 or TRBV6-3 with TRBJ2-5; 7 bases align to TRBD2. Germline-derived CDR1 and CDR2 are MNHEY and SVGEGT. J was trimmed by 1 base and V by 5 bases; bases with no gene match: 7. The CDR3 loop spans 15 amino acids. CDR3: CASSTRDYLQETQYF. In nucleotides, the CDR3 is TGTGCCAGCAGTACAAGGGACTACCTCCAAGAGACCCAGTACTTC.

This chain joins TRBV28 and TRBJ1-6; D not certain. The ends were cut back, 2 bases at V and 11 bases at J, with 7 bases in the middle. CDR3 length: 12 residues. Germline V gene sequence: CDR1 MDHEN, CDR2 SYDVKM. Here the CDR3 reads CASSLGRPPLHF. CDR3 nucleotide sequence: TGTGCCAGCAGTTTAGGCAGGCCACCCCTCCACTTT.

This clone was counted once. The gene calls are TRBV28 and TRBJ1-2; perhaps TRBD1 as D (5 bases). The CDR3 runs 15 residues. With 7 bases removed from V and 8 bases from J, the gap between germline ends came to 23 bases. The germline V gene encodes CDR1 MDHEN and CDR2 SYDVKM. CDR3 amino acids: CASTSGGDPLWGYTF. The CDR3, as DNA: TGTGCCAGCACCTCCGGGGGGGATCCACTCTGGGGCTACACCTTC.

This clone was seen repeatedly, ten times or more. The rearrangement links TRBV27 to TRBJ1-1; D is undetermined. Germline V gene sequence: CDR1 MNHEY, CDR2 SMNVEV (reference sequence). V was trimmed by 3 bases and J by 6 bases, leaving 14 bases between them. The CDR3 is 14 residues long. CDR3 sequence: CASSFSHREAEAFF. CDR3 in DNA: TGTGCCAGCAGTTTTTCCCACCGAGAGGCTGAAGCTTTCTTT.

The chain recombines TRBV6-5 with TRBJ2-7; TRBD2 is a possible D gene (5 bases). The CDR3 has 16 residues. The germline V and J ends were trimmed by 0 bases and 6 bases, with 18 bases remaining between them. Germline CDR1 reads MNHEY; CDR2 reads SVGAGI. The DNA for the CDR3 is TGTGCCAGCAGTTACTCGAGCGACTATGAACAAGGCGAGCAGTACTTC. Translated, it gives CASSYSSDYEQGEQYF.

The chain has TRBV28 and TRBJ1-2; 10 nucleotides match TRBD1. The CDR3 runs 15 residues. With 6 bases clipped from V and 4 bases from J, the junction kept 8 bases outside the gene matches. Germline CDR1 is MDHEN and CDR2 is SYDVKM. Here the CDR3 DNA reads TGTGCCAGCAGGTTTCCGACAGGGGGCTCCTATGGCTACACCTTC. It specifies CASRFPTGGSYGYTF.

This clone has more than one count but fewer than ten. The chain uses TRBV9 and TRBJ1-3; 11 nucleotides align to TRBD1. With 4 bases clipped from V and 2 bases from J, the junction kept 5 bases outside the gene matches. Germline CDR1 reads SGDLS; CDR2 reads YYNGEE. CDR3 length: 16 amino acids. DNA of the CDR3: TGTGCCAGCAGCAACGGACAGGGGGCGGCTGGAAACACCATATATTTT. This codes for CASSNGQGAAGNTIYF.

The V and J genes are TRBV19 and TRBJ1-1; tentatively, D is TRBD1 (6 bases). The germline gives CDR1 LNHDA, CDR2 SQIVND (reference sequence). This CDR3 has 14 residues. The V end lost 5 bases, the J end lost 4 bases, and 14 bases lay between the germline ends. CDR3 loop: CASSPQDRPTEAFF. In DNA form, the CDR3 reads TGTGCCAGTAGTCCCCAGGACAGACCCACTGAAGCTTTCTTT.

This sequence joins TRBV7-9 and TRBJ2-7; 9 nucleotides match TRBD2. The CDR3 runs 13 residues. Per the germline V gene, CDR1 is SEHNR and CDR2 is FQNEAQ (reference sequence). V was pared by 7 bases and J by 5 bases, with 6 bases of the junction left unmatched. In DNA form, the CDR3 reads TGTGCCAGCACCCCACTAGCGGGTAACGAGCAGTACTTC. Translating it yields CASTPLAGNEQYF.

The V call is TRBV7-9, the J call TRBJ1-5, with D perhaps TRBD1 (6 bases). The V gene lost 3 bases and the J gene lost 4 bases, with 7 bases spanning the gap. Per germline, CDR1 SEHNR and CDR2 FQNEAQ (reference sequence). CDR3 size: 13 residues. The CDR3 coding sequence is TGTGCCAGCAGCTTCGGACAGAATCAGCCCCAGCATTTT. It is translated as CASSFGQNQPQHF.

As regards this clone: This sample includes further DNA sequences coding for the same CDR3. The rearrangement links TRBV2 to TRBJ1-1; TRBD1 might be the D (5 bases). Trimming pared 6 bases from V and 1 base from J, leaving 12 bases between. The CDR3 is 14 amino acids. Germline V gene data show CDR1 as SNHLY and CDR2 as FYNNEI. CDR3 protein: CASRAGGENTEAFF. CDR3 bases: TGTGCCAGCAGAGCCGGGGGGGAGAACACTGAAGCTTTCTTT.